A selection of T cell receptor beta chains follows, all from one sample in a study of blood T cells in healthy people across ages. Via MiXCR, TCRdb re-called the 5' RACE reads, giving one row per CDR3 protein. The repertoire includes over 600,000 distinct CDR3 sequences, about 46% of them detected once, and about a sixth sits in the top ten. Sequences were obtained from blood. These receptors all stem from a man aged 80 or over in good health. Each CDR3 is given with its conserved first and last residue. The D gene is left open where the match is weak. Clone sizes are given selectively: once, few, many, or a class where the clone is expanded.

>15|TRBJ2-1|TRBD1|-|TRBV12-3/TRBV12-4
TGTGCCAGCAGTTTAGCAGGGACAGGGAGGAATGAGCAGTTCTTC
CASSLAGTGRNEQFF
>16|TRBJ2-1|-|-|TRBV25-1
TGTGCCAGCAGTGAATCGGGCGGGTACTCCTACAATGAGCAGTTCTTC
CASSESGGYSYNEQFF
>15|TRBJ2-3|-|once|TRBV20-1
TGCAGTGCCCAGACCCCTACAGGGAGCACAGATACGCAGTATTTT
CSAQTPTGSTDTQYF
>15|TRBJ2-4|-|-|TRBV6-1
TGTGCCAGCCGGAGAGCCCCACTAGCCAAAAACATTCAGTACTTC
CASRRAPLAKNIQYF
>15|TRBJ2-1|TRBD2|few|TRBV19
TGTGCCAGTAGTCAAAGCGGGAGGAGTGGTGGTGAGCAGTTCTTC
CASSQSGRSGGEQFF
>14|TRBJ2-3|-|many|TRBV12-3/TRBV12-4
TGTGCCAGCAGTCCGACCTCTAGCACAGATACGCAGTATTTT
CASSPTSSTDTQYF
>14|TRBJ2-5|TRBD2|-|TRBV20-1
TGCAGTGCTATACGTTGGACTAGCGGGAGTAATGCGTACTTC
CSAIRWTSGSNAYF
>16|TRBJ2-1|TRBD2|few|TRBV15
TGTGCCACCAGCAGAGATGGTCTAGCGGGGAACAATGAGCAGTTCTTC
CATSRDGLAGNNEQFF
>13|TRBJ2-1|-|few|TRBV6-2/TRBV6-3
TGTGCCAGCGGAGGACAGCGACCCAATGAGCAGTTCTTC
CASGGQRPNEQFF
>15|TRBJ2-4|-|-|TRBV7-2
TGTGCCAGCAGCCCGGCCGCACGGCGGGAAAACATTCAGTACTTC
CASSPAARRENIQYF
>18|TRBJ2-3|-|-|TRBV6-1
TGTGCCAGCAGTGCCCGATTGTCCCAGGGGCTCGGCACAGATACGCAGTATTTT
CASSARLSQGLGTDTQYF
>18|TRBJ2-5|TRBD2|-|TRBV5-1
TGCGCCAGCAGCTTGAAAGCCGGGGCTAGCGGTTTCCAAGAGACCCAGTACTTC
CASSLKAGASGFQETQYF
>13|TRBJ2-1|-|-|TRBV25-1
TGTGCCAGCAAGAGATCCGACTACAATGAGCAGTTCTTC
CASKRSDYNEQFF
>15|TRBJ2-7|-|-|TRBV3-1
TGTGCCAGCAGCCGGGCTGGGGACGGGTCCTACGAGCAGTACTTC
CASSRAGDGSYEQYF
>11|TRBJ1-2|-|-|TRBV27
TGTGCCAGCAGCGGGGGAAGCGGCTACACCTTC
CASSGGSGYTF
>14|TRBJ2-7|-|-|TRBV27
TGTGCCAGCGGCCCAAGAGAGGGGAGGCGCGAGCAGTACTTC
CASGPREGRREQYF
>17|TRBJ2-3|TRBD2|-|TRBV6-6
TGTGCCAGCAGTTTCCAGGGGACTAGCGGGATTAGAGATACGCAGTATTTT
CASSFQGTSGIRDTQYF
>13|TRBJ2-1|-|-|TRBV27
TGTGCCAGCAGTTTACCCCCACACAATGAGCAGTTCTTC
CASSLPPHNEQFF
>13|TRBJ2-5|-|-|TRBV7-2
TGTGCCAGCAGCCTCCTCTTGGCCGAGACCCAGTACTTC
CASSLLLAETQYF
>16|TRBJ1-5|TRBD1|-|TRBV29-1
TGCAGCGTATTGTCCGGGACAGGGGGCGTCAATCAGCCCCAGCATTTT
CSVLSGTGGVNQPQHF
>14|TRBJ2-3|-|-|TRBV13
TGTGCCAGCAGCCAATCTAGGGGCGCAGATACGCAGTATTTT
CASSQSRGADTQYF
>14|TRBJ2-5|TRBD1|few|TRBV24-1
TGTGCCACCAGTGAGCCCCGGGACAGGGAGACCCAGTACTTC
CATSEPRDRETQYF